This is a list of T cell receptor beta chains from one sample in a study of OX40 agonist ivuxolimab in advanced cancers. Method: immunoSEQ multiplex PCR; TCRdb's copy keeps in-frame clones and lacks some. Of tens of thousands of clones in the sample, 86% are singletons; the top ten hold roughly 1%. Specimen: CD4+ or CD8+ T cells sorted from blood, collected in a trial of the OX40 agonist ivuxolimab. The source is an adult with an advanced solid tumor such as melanoma, head and neck, liver or kidney cancer. Each CDR3 is given with its conserved first and last residue. A D gene is named only where the DNA matches it firmly. Clone size is not always given. Where it is, it says once, few, many or a class for expanded clones.

DNA: TGTGCCAGCTCACCAACTAGGACAAAAGAGACCCAGTACTTC
CDR3: CASSPTRTKETQYF
V: TRBV18
size: -
J: TRBJ2-5
D: -

DNA: TGTGCCAGCAGCGGCCGGGAGGGGCGGGGGAGACAAGAGACCCAGTACTTC
CDR3: CASSGREGRGRQETQYF
V: TRBV5-4
size: -
J: TRBJ2-5
D: TRBD2

DNA: TGTGCCAGCAGAGGACAGGCACTAGCCAAAAACATTCAGTACTTC
CDR3: CASRGQALAKNIQYF
V: TRBV11-2
size: -
J: TRBJ2-4
D: TRBD1

DNA: TGTGCCAGCAGCTTGGGACGGGCCTACGAGCAGTACTTC
CDR3: CASSLGRAYEQYF
V: TRBV5-8
size: -
J: TRBJ2-7
D: -

DNA: TGTGCCAGTAGTACACACAGGTCCCGCAATCAGCCCCAGCATTTT
CDR3: CASSTHRSRNQPQHF
V: TRBV19
size: -
J: TRBJ1-5
D: -

DNA: TGTGCCAGTAGCGTCGGACCCGGTACCTACAATGAGCAGTTCTTC
CDR3: CASSVGPGTYNEQFF
V: TRBV19
size: -
J: TRBJ2-1
D: -

DNA: TGTGCCACCAGCAGAGACAGGGCCAGCGAAAAACTGTTTTTT
CDR3: CATSRDRASEKLFF
V: TRBV15
size: once
J: TRBJ1-4
D: -

DNA: TGTGCCTGGGGGTTTGGACAGGGAATGTACGAGCAGTACTTC
CDR3: CAWGFGQGMYEQYF
V: TRBV30
size: few
J: TRBJ2-7
D: TRBD1

DNA: TGTGCCAGCTCACTCGGGACAGGGTATGGCTACACCTTC
CDR3: CASSLGTGYGYTF
V: TRBV18
size: -
J: TRBJ1-2
D: TRBD1

DNA: TGTGCCAGCAGTGAGGCTGGGGTAGCTAATGAAAAACTGTTTTTT
CDR3: CASSEAGVANEKLFF
V: TRBV25-1
size: -
J: TRBJ1-4
D: -

DNA: TGTGCCAGCTCCCCGACAGGTATGAACACTGAAGCTTTCTTT
CDR3: CASSPTGMNTEAFF
V: TRBV18
size: -
J: TRBJ1-1
D: -

DNA: TGTGCCAGCTCACCGATCGGGCTTGAAGCTTTCTTT
CDR3: CASSPIGLEAFF
V: TRBV18
size: -
J: TRBJ1-1
D: -

DNA: TGTGCCAGCAGCCCCGGGACACTCTATCAGCCCCAGCATTTT
CDR3: CASSPGTLYQPQHF
V: TRBV7-9
size: -
J: TRBJ1-5
D: -

DNA: TGTGCCTGGAGTGTACGATTGGGGAACACTGAAGCTTTCTTT
CDR3: CAWSVRLGNTEAFF
V: TRBV30
size: few
J: TRBJ1-1
D: -

DNA: TGCGCCAGCAGCACCGGACCACAACCCGACTCCTACAATGAGCAGTTCTTC
CDR3: CASSTGPQPDSYNEQFF
V: TRBV5-1
size: -
J: TRBJ2-1
D: -

DNA: TGTGCCAGCAGCTTAGTAGGGACTACCTTCACCGGGGAGCTGTTTTTT
CDR3: CASSLVGTTFTGELFF
V: TRBV13
size: -
J: TRBJ2-2
D: TRBD2

DNA: TGTGCCTGGAGTGTAATCGGGCTGAACGAGCAGTACTTC
CDR3: CAWSVIGLNEQYF
V: TRBV30
size: -
J: TRBJ2-7
D: -

DNA: TGCGCCAGCAGCTTGGGGCGGGGCGCAGCTAACTATGGCTACACCTTC
CDR3: CASSLGRGAANYGYTF
V: TRBV5-1
size: -
J: TRBJ1-2
D: -

DNA: TGTGCCAGCAGCGTAGAAGGGTTCTCTGGAAACACCATATATTTT
CDR3: CASSVEGFSGNTIYF
V: TRBV9
size: -
J: TRBJ1-3
D: -

DNA: TGTGCCTGGAGAGACATACGGAGCCGATCCGGGGAGCTGTTTTTT
CDR3: CAWRDIRSRSGELFF
V: TRBV30
size: -
J: TRBJ2-2
D: -

DNA: TGTGCCAGCAGAAGCCCGGGACAGAAATTCACCTACGAGCAGTACTTC
CDR3: CASRSPGQKFTYEQYF
V: TRBV7-9
size: -
J: TRBJ2-7
D: TRBD1

DNA: TGCGCCAGCAGTGAGTCGGCAGATACGCAGTATTTT
CDR3: CASSESADTQYF
V: TRBV10-1
size: -
J: TRBJ2-3
D: -

DNA: TGTGCCAGCAGCGAGGGGGGAAGTTTTGTGGAGACCCAGTACTTC
CDR3: CASSEGGSFVETQYF
V: TRBV5-8
size: -
J: TRBJ2-5
D: -

DNA: TGCGCCAGCAGTGAGTCGGGGACGGCTACACGGGCCCACACCTTC
CDR3: CASSESGTATRAHTF
V: TRBV10-2
size: -
J: TRBJ1-2
D: -

DNA: TGTGCCAGCAGTGAACGGACGGCGGTCTCGCGCAATCAGCCCCAGCATTTT
CDR3: CASSERTAVSRNQPQHF
V: TRBV6-1
size: -
J: TRBJ1-5
D: -

DNA: TGCAGCGTTGAGCCGGGGAGAGGGGGTGAAAAACTGTTTTTT
CDR3: CSVEPGRGGEKLFF
V: TRBV29-1
size: once
J: TRBJ1-4
D: -

DNA: TGTGCCAGCAGTCCACATCCGGGACAGGGTTTGGTCAAAAACATTCAGTACTTC
CDR3: CASSPHPGQGLVKNIQYF
V: TRBV11-2
size: -
J: TRBJ2-4
D: TRBD1

DNA: TGTGCCAGCAATTCTCCCAGGGGCTATGGCTACACCTTC
CDR3: CASNSPRGYGYTF
V: TRBV6-5
size: -
J: TRBJ1-2
D: -

DNA: TGTGCCAGCAGCCCAAGAGGGCGGAGTGGGACCTACGAGCAGTACTTC
CDR3: CASSPRGRSGTYEQYF
V: TRBV14
size: -
J: TRBJ2-7
D: -

DNA: TGTGCCAGCAGCCAAGACAGGGGGACTCGGGAGACCCAGTACTTC
CDR3: CASSQDRGTRETQYF
V: TRBV4-2
size: -
J: TRBJ2-5
D: -

DNA: TGTGCCAGCAGGTACGACAGCACAGATACGCAGTATTTT
CDR3: CASRYDSTDTQYF
V: TRBV6-5
size: -
J: TRBJ2-3
D: -

DNA: TGTGCCTGGAGTCTTGGGTGGCTAGGTAGCAATCAGCCCCAGCATTTT
CDR3: CAWSLGWLGSNQPQHF
V: TRBV30
size: -
J: TRBJ1-5
D: -

DNA: TGTGCCAGCAGTGAGGTTACGGCGGGTGTGGGGGAGACCCAGTACTTC
CDR3: CASSEVTAGVGETQYF
V: TRBV6-1
size: -
J: TRBJ2-5
D: -

DNA: TGCGCCAGCAGTAAGGACAGGGCAGCAGATACGCAGTATTTT
CDR3: CASSKDRAADTQYF
V: TRBV5-1
size: -
J: TRBJ2-3
D: TRBD1

DNA: TGTGCCAGTAGTATAGATAGGGGTGACAATCAGCCCCAGCATTTT
CDR3: CASSIDRGDNQPQHF
V: TRBV19
size: few
J: TRBJ1-5
D: -

DNA: TGTGCCAGTACTCCCCGGAGGGCAGGTGACCCCTTT
CDR3: CASTPRRAGDPF
V: TRBV19
size: -
J: TRBJ1-6
D: -